The rows below give T cell receptor beta chains drawn from one sample of a study of T cells in Graves' hyperthyroidism and ophthalmopathy. Using its own MiXCR run on the multiplex PCR reads, TCRdb lists one record per CDR3 protein. The data hold some 370,000 distinct CDR3 sequences, with 17% observed a single time. The sample consisted of blood. The origin of the receptors is a woman aged 25 to 39 with Graves' hyperthyroidism that later progressed to Graves' ophthalmopathy. Each CDR3 is given with its conserved first and last residue. Fields, in order: D gene, clone size, V gene, J gene, CDR3 protein, CDR3 DNA. A D gene is named only where the DNA matches it firmly. Only some rows state a clone size, as once, few, many or a class for expanded clones.

d_call: TRBD1
clone_size: few
v_call: TRBV7-9
j_call: TRBJ2-5
cdr3_aa: CASSLYDRGQETQYF
cdr3_nt: TGTGCCAGCAGCTTATACGACAGGGGGCAAGAGACCCAGTACTTC

d_call: TRBD1
clone_size: -
v_call: TRBV7-8
j_call: TRBJ1-5
cdr3_aa: CASSAEWDRDQLGVQPQHF
cdr3_nt: TGTGCCAGCAGCGCTGAATGGGACAGGGATCAGTTGGGAGTTCAGCCCCAGCATTTT

d_call: -
clone_size: once
v_call: TRBV11-1
j_call: TRBJ2-3
cdr3_aa: CASSLAGGMADTQYF
cdr3_nt: TGTGCCAGCAGCTTAGCGGGAGGAATGGCGGATACGCAGTATTTT

d_call: -
clone_size: many
v_call: TRBV28
j_call: TRBJ2-3
cdr3_aa: CASTIQYLGTDTQYF
cdr3_nt: TGTGCCAGCACTATACAGTATTTGGGCACAGATACGCAGTATTTT

d_call: -
clone_size: many
v_call: TRBV29-1
j_call: TRBJ2-3
cdr3_aa: CSASPRGTYTDTQYF
cdr3_nt: TGCAGCGCCAGCCCGAGAGGGACTTACACAGATACGCAGTATTTT

d_call: -
clone_size: many
v_call: TRBV20-1
j_call: TRBJ2-7
cdr3_aa: CSARARNVYEQYF
cdr3_nt: TGCAGTGCTAGGGCCAGGAATGTCTACGAGCAGTACTTC

d_call: TRBD1
clone_size: many
v_call: TRBV5-1
j_call: TRBJ2-3
cdr3_aa: CASSTGTGFPDTQYF
cdr3_nt: TGCGCCAGCAGCACCGGGACAGGGTTTCCGGATACGCAGTATTTT

d_call: -
clone_size: -
v_call: TRBV28
j_call: TRBJ1-6
cdr3_aa: CASSLLISNSPLHF
cdr3_nt: TGTGCCAGCAGTTTACTAATATCCAATTCACCCCTCCACTTT

d_call: -
clone_size: many
v_call: TRBV4-1
j_call: TRBJ2-7
cdr3_aa: CASSQDLAGYSRQYF
cdr3_nt: TGCGCCAGCAGCCAAGATCTTGCGGGATATTCTAGGCAGTACTTC

d_call: -
clone_size: -
v_call: TRBV15
j_call: TRBJ1-3
cdr3_aa: CATSRDRGVGNTIYF
cdr3_nt: TGTGCCACCAGCAGAGATCGGGGGGTTGGAAACACCATATATTTT

d_call: -
clone_size: many
v_call: TRBV28
j_call: TRBJ1-5
cdr3_aa: CASGETDDQPQHF
cdr3_nt: TGTGCCAGCGGGGAGACAGACGATCAGCCCCAGCATTTT

d_call: TRBD2
clone_size: -
v_call: TRBV28
j_call: TRBJ2-7
cdr3_aa: CASSSGTSGILKQYF
cdr3_nt: TGTGCCAGCAGCTCCGGGACTAGCGGGATTTTGAAGCAGTACTTC

d_call: -
clone_size: many
v_call: TRBV28
j_call: TRBJ1-5
cdr3_aa: CASSLPQGQQPQHF
cdr3_nt: TGTGCCAGCAGTTTACCGCAGGGCCAGCAGCCCCAGCATTTT

d_call: -
clone_size: many
v_call: TRBV2
j_call: TRBJ2-3
cdr3_aa: CASSGLSTDTQYF
cdr3_nt: TGTGCCAGCAGTGGGCTCAGCACAGATACGCAGTATTTT

d_call: -
clone_size: few
v_call: TRBV19
j_call: TRBJ2-1
cdr3_aa: CASWGGRAGYNEQFF
cdr3_nt: TGTGCCAGTTGGGGGGGCCGAGCGGGGTACAATGAGCAGTTCTTC

d_call: -
clone_size: many
v_call: TRBV2
j_call: TRBJ2-5
cdr3_aa: CATRILETQYF
cdr3_nt: TGTGCCACGAGGATTCTAGAGACCCAGTACTTC

d_call: -
clone_size: -
v_call: TRBV12-3/TRBV12-4
j_call: TRBJ1-1
cdr3_aa: CASNTLRHLNTEAFF
cdr3_nt: TGTGCCAGCAATACCTTGAGACATTTGAACACTGAAGCTTTCTTT

d_call: TRBD1
clone_size: -
v_call: TRBV7-9
j_call: TRBJ2-4
cdr3_aa: CASSFVGQGKNIQYF
cdr3_nt: TGTGCCAGCAGCTTCGTCGGACAGGGGAAAAACATTCAGTACTTC

d_call: TRBD1
clone_size: many
v_call: TRBV20-1
j_call: TRBJ2-1
cdr3_aa: CSAQHPGQGIANEQFF
cdr3_nt: TGCAGTGCTCAACATCCGGGACAGGGTATAGCGAACGAGCAGTTCTTC

d_call: -
clone_size: many
v_call: TRBV2
j_call: TRBJ2-1
cdr3_aa: CASSEEPQQFF
cdr3_nt: TGTGCCAGCAGTGAAGAACCACAGCAGTTCTTC

d_call: -
clone_size: many
v_call: TRBV2
j_call: TRBJ2-5
cdr3_aa: CASSGSTRETQYF
cdr3_nt: TGTGCCAGCAGTGGTTCGACCCGAGAGACCCAGTACTTC

d_call: TRBD1
clone_size: -
v_call: TRBV2
j_call: TRBJ2-7
cdr3_aa: CASTRGQGTDEQYF
cdr3_nt: TGTGCCAGCACGAGGGGACAGGGGACCGACGAGCAGTACTTC

d_call: TRBD1
clone_size: -
v_call: TRBV5-6
j_call: TRBJ2-7
cdr3_aa: CASSFDRVGQYF
cdr3_nt: TGTGCCAGCAGCTTCGACAGGGTTGGGCAGTACTTC

d_call: -
clone_size: many
v_call: TRBV30
j_call: TRBJ2-5
cdr3_aa: CAWSGLAPGGTQYF
cdr3_nt: TGTGCCTGGAGTGGCCTAGCACCTGGTGGGACCCAGTACTTC

d_call: TRBD1
clone_size: few
v_call: TRBV19
j_call: TRBJ1-4
cdr3_aa: CASSTPGTVTNEKLFF
cdr3_nt: TGTGCCAGTAGTACGCCGGGGACAGTTACAAATGAAAAACTGTTTTTT

d_call: -
clone_size: many
v_call: TRBV27
j_call: TRBJ1-2
cdr3_aa: CATYQTTPAYGYTF
cdr3_nt: TGTGCCACCTATCAGACTACTCCTGCCTATGGCTACACCTTC

d_call: -
clone_size: many
v_call: TRBV7-2
j_call: TRBJ2-7
cdr3_aa: CASSLVSGEQYF
cdr3_nt: TGTGCCAGCAGCTTAGTCTCGGGGGAGCAGTACTTC

d_call: TRBD1
clone_size: many
v_call: TRBV2
j_call: TRBJ1-1
cdr3_aa: CASSGGGQGWYRYTEAFF
cdr3_nt: TGTGCCAGCAGTGGGGGCGGACAGGGCTGGTACCGCTACACTGAAGCTTTCTTT

d_call: -
clone_size: -
v_call: TRBV10-2
j_call: TRBJ2-1
cdr3_aa: CASVEQGYNEQFF
cdr3_nt: TGCGCCAGCGTCGAACAGGGATACAATGAGCAGTTCTTC

d_call: -
clone_size: many
v_call: TRBV7-8
j_call: TRBJ1-4
cdr3_aa: CASSPTQETVYNEKLFF
cdr3_nt: TGTGCCAGCAGCCCAACGCAGGAAACAGTGTATAATGAAAAACTGTTTTTT

d_call: TRBD2
clone_size: many
v_call: TRBV28
j_call: TRBJ2-7
cdr3_aa: CATQTSSFYEQYF
cdr3_nt: TGTGCCACTCAGACTAGCTCGTTCTACGAGCAGTACTTC

d_call: -
clone_size: many
v_call: TRBV5-1
j_call: TRBJ2-2
cdr3_aa: CASSISTNTGELFF
cdr3_nt: TGCGCCAGCAGCATAAGTACGAACACCGGGGAGCTGTTTTTT

d_call: TRBD1
clone_size: many
v_call: TRBV3-1
j_call: TRBJ2-3
cdr3_aa: CASSHYLLGQGRDTQYF
cdr3_nt: TGTGCCAGCAGCCACTATCTACTGGGACAGGGAAGGGATACGCAGTATTTT

d_call: -
clone_size: few
v_call: TRBV5-1
j_call: TRBJ2-5
cdr3_aa: CASSSTGGPKYF
cdr3_nt: TGCGCCAGCAGCTCGACCGGGGGCCCAAAGTACTTC

d_call: -
clone_size: few
v_call: TRBV4-1
j_call: TRBJ1-2
cdr3_aa: CASSQEINMGGYTF
cdr3_nt: TGCGCCAGCAGCCAAGAAATTAATATGGGTGGCTACACCTTC

d_call: -
clone_size: many
v_call: TRBV5-1
j_call: TRBJ1-2
cdr3_aa: CASSLESWYGYTF
cdr3_nt: TGCGCCAGCAGCTTGGAGAGTTGGTATGGCTACACCTTC

d_call: -
clone_size: many
v_call: TRBV27
j_call: TRBJ1-5
cdr3_aa: CASSLTGNQPQHF
cdr3_nt: TGTGCCAGCAGTTTAACAGGGAATCAGCCCCAGCATTTT

d_call: TRBD2
clone_size: -
v_call: TRBV5-1
j_call: TRBJ2-1
cdr3_aa: CASSPRGLAGQLQYGKGVDEQFF
cdr3_nt: TGCGCCAGCAGCCCGAGGGGACTAGCGGGACAGTTACAATATGGGAAAGGGGTCGATGAGCAGTTCTTC

d_call: -
clone_size: many
v_call: TRBV12-3/TRBV12-4
j_call: TRBJ1-3
cdr3_aa: CASSFYGNTIYF
cdr3_nt: TGTGCCAGCAGTTTCTACGGAAACACCATATATTTT

d_call: -
clone_size: -
v_call: TRBV30
j_call: TRBJ2-2
cdr3_aa: CAWSPRGGTARNTGELFF
cdr3_nt: TGTGCCTGGAGCCCCAGGGGGGGGACAGCAAGGAACACCGGGGAGCTGTTTTTT